The rows below give T cell receptor beta chains drawn from one sample of a study of cytomegalovirus exposure and HLA in healthy donors. Only in-frame clones appear in the TCRdb table, and some are missing; sequencing was by immunoSEQ multiplex PCR. The repertoire holds 180,000 or so clones, with about three quarters as singletons. Material for sequencing was PBMCs. The origin of the receptors is a man aged 18 to 29 in good health and CMV-seronegative. The CDR3 runs from the conserved cysteine through the conserved F or W. The D gene is left open where the match is weak. Where a row states a size, it is once, few, many or the class of an expanded clone; other rows omit it.

>TRBV9|TRBJ1-2|NA|NA
CASSVATSGQLYGYTF
TGTGCCAGCAGCGTAGCTACCTCTGGACAGCTCTATGGCTACACCTTC
>TRBV7-6|TRBJ1-6|TRBD1|NA
CASSSGTAYSPLHF
TGTGCCAGCAGTTCCGGGACAGCGTATTCACCCCTCCACTTT
>TRBV7-9|TRBJ2-1|TRBD2|few
CASSPLAGGRFNEQFF
TGTGCCAGCAGCCCCCTAGCGGGAGGACGGTTCAATGAGCAGTTCTTC
>TRBV19|TRBJ2-1|TRBD2|few
CASSILAGSNEQFF
TGTGCCAGTAGTATTCTAGCGGGTTCGAATGAGCAGTTCTTC
>TRBV19|TRBJ2-1|NA|few
CASSIDYNYEQFF
TGTGCCAGTAGTATAGACTATAACTATGAGCAGTTCTTC
>TRBV18|TRBJ1-4|NA|NA
CASSPLPLGERATNEKLFF
TGTGCCAGCTCACCGTTACCACTCGGGGAGAGGGCAACTAATGAAAAACTGTTTTTT
>TRBV6-4|TRBJ2-3|TRBD2|NA
CASSGVAGGVDTQYF
TGTGCCAGCAGTGGAGTAGCGGGGGGGGTCGATACGCAGTATTTT
>TRBV19|TRBJ2-6|TRBD1|NA
CASIFGQGQGNSGANVLTF
TGTGCCAGTATTTTCGGACAGGGACAGGGAAATTCTGGGGCCAACGTCCTGACTTTC
>TRBV30|TRBJ2-3|NA|few
CAWGITGVDTQYF
TGTGCCTGGGGTATAACGGGAGTAGATACGCAGTATTTT
>TRBV28|TRBJ2-5|TRBD2|once
CASSFPAGDQETQYF
TGTGCCAGCAGTTTTCCAGCGGGGGACCAAGAGACCCAGTACTTC
>TRBV28|TRBJ2-7|TRBD2|few
CASSLSGLGLAGVAEQYF
TGTGCCAGCAGTTTATCGGGTCTTGGACTAGCGGGGGTGGCCGAGCAGTACTTC
>TRBV10-1|TRBJ2-7|NA|NA
CASSDFGGPSSYEQYF
TGCGCCAGCAGTGACTTCGGGGGGCCCTCCTCCTACGAGCAGTACTTC
>TRBV13|TRBJ1-2|NA|NA
CASSLGGSGYTF
TGTGCCAGCAGCTTGGGGGGTAGTGGCTACACCTTC
>TRBV9|TRBJ2-3|NA|NA
CASSVGSSPHTQYF
TGTGCCAGCAGCGTAGGTAGTTCGCCTCATACGCAGTATTTT
>TRBV7-6|TRBJ2-7|TRBD1|few
CASSLQGNEQYF
TGTGCCAGCAGCCTACAGGGGAACGAGCAGTACTTC
>TRBV9|TRBJ1-1|TRBD1|NA
CASSVAAQGAGTEAFF
TGTGCCAGCAGCGTAGCGGCCCAGGGGGCGGGCACTGAAGCTTTCTTT
>TRBV18|TRBJ2-6|NA|few
CASSQTDSGANVLTF
TGTGCCAGCTCCCAGACAGATTCTGGGGCCAACGTCCTGACTTTC
>TRBV30|TRBJ2-3|TRBD2|NA
CASSGAGGPDTQYF
TGTGCCTCTTCGGGGGCGGGAGGGCCAGATACGCAGTATTTT
>TRBV11-1|TRBJ1-4|NA|NA
CASSQALTRGKLFF
TGTGCCAGCAGCCAGGCCCTAACCCGGGGAAAACTGTTTTTT
>TRBV29-1|TRBJ2-7|TRBD1|NA
CSVEAGGYEQYF
TGCAGCGTTGAAGCAGGGGGCTACGAGCAGTACTTC
>TRBV28|TRBJ1-2|NA|NA
CASSSMLPRQEFNYGYTF
TGTGCCAGCAGTTCAATGCTGCCCCGACAGGAATTTAACTATGGCTACACCTTC
>TRBV27|TRBJ1-2|NA|NA
CASKFSGGSNYGYTF
TGTGCCAGCAAGTTTAGCGGCGGATCTAACTATGGCTACACCTTC
>TRBV10-3|TRBJ2-3|TRBD2|NA
CANLAGPGDTQYF
TGTGCCAACCTAGCGGGTCCGGGAGATACGCAGTATTTT
>TRBV30|TRBJ1-3|NA|NA
CAWSDRSGNTIYF
TGTGCCTGGAGTGACAGGTCTGGAAACACCATATATTTT
>TRBV10-3|TRBJ1-5|NA|NA
CAISGAGNQPQHF
TGTGCCATCAGTGGGGCCGGCAATCAGCCCCAGCATTTT
>TRBV7-6|TRBJ1-4|NA|few
CASSRGRTTNEKLFF
TGTGCCAGCAGCAGGGGTCGCACAACTAATGAAAAACTGTTTTTT
>TRBV10-2|TRBJ2-7|TRBD2|many
CASTDAGGGSSYEQYF
TGCGCCAGCACTGATGCGGGGGGGGGAAGCTCCTACGAGCAGTACTTC
>TRBV11-2|TRBJ1-3|NA|few
CASSFSGEGWGNTIYF
TGTGCCAGCAGCTTCTCTGGGGAGGGATGGGGAAACACCATATATTTT
>TRBV20-1|TRBJ2-1|NA|NA
CSAKYYNEQFF
TGCAGTGCTAAATACTACAATGAGCAGTTCTTC
>TRBV5-1|TRBJ2-3|TRBD2|NA
CASSPGTSGRADTQYF
TGCGCCAGCAGCCCCGGGACTAGCGGGAGGGCAGATACGCAGTATTTT
>TRBV9|TRBJ1-3|NA|NA
CASSPGPNPHKISGNTIYF
TGTGCCAGCAGCCCAGGGCCGAATCCTCATAAGATCTCTGGAAACACCATATATTTT
>TRBV30|TRBJ1-6|NA|once
CACLPLYNSPLHF
TGTGCCTGTCTCCCACTTTATAATTCACCCCTCCACTTT
>TRBV6-5|TRBJ1-1|NA|NA
CASSYRGNTEAFF
TGTGCCAGCAGTTACAGGGGGAACACTGAAGCTTTCTTT
>TRBV1|TRBJ2-3|NA|NA
CTSSPRLAGDPSTDTQYF
TGCACCAGCAGTCCGAGACTAGCGGGGGACCCTAGCACAGATACGCAGTATTTT
>TRBV15|TRBJ1-1|NA|NA
CATSRVIGVMNTEAFF
TGTGCCACCAGCAGAGTAATAGGGGTTATGAACACTGAGGCTTTCTTT
>TRBV7-8|TRBJ2-7|NA|NA
CASSLQATLYEQYF
TGTGCCAGCAGCTTACAAGCGACCCTCTACGAGCAGTACTTC
>TRBV6-5|TRBJ1-3|NA|NA
CASRTGESSGNTIYF
TGTGCCAGCAGGACTGGGGAGAGTTCTGGAAACACCATATATTTT
>TRBV5-1|TRBJ2-7|NA|NA
CASSLGDRGYEQYF
TGCGCCAGCAGCTTGGGGGATAGGGGCTACGAGCAGTACTTC
>TRBV27|TRBJ1-5|NA|NA
CASSLEWGPNQPQHF
TGTGCCAGCAGTCTAGAGTGGGGGCCCAATCAGCCCCAGCATTTT
>TRBV25-1|TRBJ1-1|NA|NA
CASSEGAGFEAFF
TGTGCCAGCAGTGAAGGGGCAGGGTTCGAAGCTTTCTTT
>TRBV5-6|TRBJ1-1|NA|NA
CASSLGQANTEAFF
TGTGCCAGCAGCTTGGGACAGGCGAACACTGAAGCTTTCTTT
>TRBV28|TRBJ1-2|NA|few
CASSLFPVLYGYTF
TGTGCCAGCAGTTTATTCCCGGTCCTCTATGGCTACACCTTC
>TRBV6-1|TRBJ1-1|TRBD1|NA
CASRQGGTEAFF
TGTGCCAGCAGACAGGGGGGCACTGAAGCTTTCTTT
>TRBV28|TRBJ2-7|NA|few
CASNQRGPGYEQYF
TGTGCCAGCAATCAACGAGGTCCCGGCTACGAGCAGTACTTC
>TRBV7-2|TRBJ1-3|NA|NA
CASSLGGLDGNTIYF
TGTGCCAGCAGCTTAGGCGGTCTAGACGGAAACACCATATATTTT
>TRBV9|TRBJ1-1|TRBD1|NA
CASSPRTGETEAFF
TGTGCCAGCAGCCCCCGGACAGGGGAGACTGAAGCTTTCTTT